A single sample is the source of the 20 T cell receptor beta chains below, sequenced in a study of human T cells and chemical hapten exposure. Someone pulled total RNA out of unfractionated whole blood. TCRdb used MiXCR to reprocess the 5' RACE reads, holding one entry per CDR3 protein. The sample holds 110,000 or so distinct CDR3 sequences, around a fifth seen once. The receptors were gathered from a human donor in good health.

This clonotype has just a few counts. The V call is TRBV3-1, the J call TRBJ2-3, with D unresolved. The CDR3 loop spans 16 amino acids. Germline CDR1 LGHDT, CDR2 YNNKEL (reference sequence). Trimming removed 1 base at V and 2 bases at J, with 13 bases between. CDR3 in DNA: TGTGCCAGCAGCCAAGTTGTGGCGGCAGACACAGATACGCAGTATTTT. It encodes CASSQVVAADTDTQYF.

This clonotype was counted a few times. The chain uses TRBV29-1 and TRBJ1-1; 9 bases align to TRBD1. Germline V gene lookup returns CDR1 SQVTM and CDR2 ANQGSEA. The CDR3 totals 15 residues. V lost 7 bases to trimming and J lost 1 base; unmatched junction nucleotides: 10. CDR3 region: CSAQRTGVWNTEAFF. The CDR3 DNA reads as TGCAGCGCCCAAAGGACAGGGGTGTGGAACACTGAAGCTTTCTTT.

The chain employs TRBV3-1 and TRBJ2-3, with TRBD2 identical over 12 bases. The CDR3 length is 16 residues. The V gene's germline CDR1 is LGHDT and CDR2 YNNKEL (reference sequence). V lost 0 bases to trimming and J lost 5 bases; unmatched junction nucleotides: 3. CDR3: CASSQDRLAGEDTQYF. The CDR3 DNA is TGTGCCAGCAGCCAAGATAGACTAGCGGGAGAAGATACGCAGTATTTT.

J is TRBJ2-7 and V is TRBV11-2, with no clear D. The CDR3 length is 12 residues. Germline V gene data show CDR1 as SGHAT and CDR2 as FQNNGV. Trimming removed 1 base from V and 6 bases from J, with 7 bases in between. The CDR3 region has the DNA TGTGCCAGCAGCTTAGTCCGGGCCGAGCAGTACTTC. It codes for CASSLVRAEQYF.

V is TRBV20-1 and J is TRBJ2-7, with a possible D match to TRBD2 (6 bases). This CDR3 is built from 13 residues. The germline V gene encodes CDR1 DFQATT and CDR2 SNEGSKA (reference sequence). Written as DNA, the CDR3 is TGCAAGGCGGAGGGACGGACTACCTACGAGCAGTACTTC. It specifies CKAEGRTTYEQYF.

This clonotype turned up a few times. The chain has TRBV18 and TRBJ1-1; 9 nucleotides match TRBD1. Trimming removed 2 bases from V and 6 bases from J; junction bases left unmatched: 10. This CDR3 contains 16 residues. Germline assignment: CDR1 KGHSH and CDR2 LQKENI. CDR3 DNA: TGTGCCAGCTCACCAGGCGGCAGACAGGGGGTGGCTGAAGCTTTCTTT. This codes for CASSPGGRQGVAEAFF.

The rearrangement links TRBV29-1 to TRBJ2-1; no definite D call. Germline-derived CDR1 and CDR2 are SQVTM and ANQGSEA. This CDR3 spans 16 amino acids. The V end was cut by 1 base, the J end by 3 bases, with 16 bases between. The CDR3 loop reads CSVEGLNPPLYNEQFF. In DNA, the CDR3 is TGCAGCGTTGAAGGGTTAAACCCTCCCCTCTACAATGAGCAGTTCTTC.

This clonotype was observed a handful of times. This chain uses TRBV3-1 with TRBJ2-1, with D unclear. The CDR3 length is 14 residues. The germline V gene has CDR1 LGHDT and CDR2 YNNKEL (reference sequence). V shed 2 bases and J shed 5 bases, with 10 bases lying between them. CDR3 sequence: CASSQRGYDNEQFF. For the CDR3, the DNA is TGTGCCAGCAGCCAACGAGGTTATGACAATGAGCAGTTCTTC.

The sample holds a few counts of this clonotype. The rearrangement uses TRBV6-5 and TRBJ2-3, with TRBD2 as a possible D gene (5 bases). Between the trimmed V and J ends, which lost 0 bases and 5 bases, there was a span of 21 bases. Germline assignment: CDR1 MNHEY and CDR2 SVGAGI. This CDR3 has 18 amino acids. CDR3 residues: CASSYSSPAAAGIDTQYF. Written as DNA, the CDR3 is TGTGCCAGCAGTTACTCTTCCCCCGCAGCGGCTGGTATAGATACGCAGTATTTT.

J is TRBJ1-1 and V is TRBV7-9; perhaps TRBD1 as D (6 bases). This CDR3 contains 16 residues. Germline V CDR1 and CDR2: SEHNR, FQNEAQ (reference sequence). CDR3 amino acids: CHTARAGDPRNTEAFF. As DNA, the CDR3 is TGTCACACCGCACGGGCAGGGGATCCCCGGAACACTGAAGCTTTCTTT. The complete variable domain, with remaining parts taken from reference TRBV7-9 and TRBJ1-1, reads DTGVSQNPRHKITKRGQNVTFRCDPISEHNRLYWYRQTLGQGPEFLTYFQNEAQLEKSRLLSDRFSAERPKGSFSTLEIQRTEQGDSAMYLCHTARAGDPRNTEAFFGQGTRLTVV.

This clonotype was observed a few times. The chain is built from TRBV5-1 and TRBJ2-2; 8 bases are shared with TRBD2. The CDR3 runs 15 residues. Trimming removed 4 bases from V and 7 bases from J; junction bases left unmatched: 9. Germline CDR1 reads SGHRS; CDR2 reads YFSETQ. CDR3 amino acids: CASSRQAGVSGELFF. In nucleotides, the CDR3 is TGCGCCAGCAGCCGTCAAGCGGGAGTTAGCGGGGAGCTGTTTTTT.

CDR3 protein: CAQAGGYTDTQYF. The CDR3 DNA follows: TGTGCCCAAGCGGGAGGGTACACAGATACGCAGTATTTT. V and J are TRBV11-2 and TRBJ2-3, with 10 bases identical to TRBD2. This CDR3 is 13 amino acids long. V lost 11 bases and J lost 2; bases outside the gene matches: 4. Germline assignment: CDR1 SGHAT and CDR2 FQNNGV.

The chain links TRBV5-1 to TRBJ2-5; D may be TRBD1 or TRBD2 (5 bases each). There are 14 residues in the CDR3. V lost 1 base and J lost 0, with 7 bases in between. Per germline, CDR1 SGHRS and CDR2 YFSETQ. As DNA, the CDR3 is TGCGCCAGCAGCTTGTGGGGACACCAAGAGACCCAGTACTTC. Protein: CASSLWGHQETQYF.

The gene calls are TRBV20-1 and TRBJ2-7; no clear D gene. Trimming cost V 0 bases and J 2 bases, with 11 bases left between them. CDR1 is DFQATT and CDR2 is SNEGSKA in the germline V gene (reference sequence). The CDR3 totals 14 residues. The CDR3 protein is CSAREVRFAYEQYF. The CDR3 nucleotides are TGCAGTGCTAGAGAGGTCAGATTCGCCTACGAGCAGTACTTC.

This clonotype turned up a few times. CDR3 nucleotide sequence: TGCGCCAGCAGCCAAGTAATAGGGGAAAAACTGTTTTTT. Its translation is CASSQVIGEKLFF. This chain joins TRBV4-1 and TRBJ1-4, with D unresolved. The V gene's germline CDR1 is MGHRA and CDR2 YSYEKL. V lost 1 base to trimming and J lost 8 bases, with 8 bases between them. The CDR3 contains 13 residues.

CDR3 DNA: TGTGCCAGCAGTTTAAGACTAGCGGGAGGCCCAGATACGCAGTATTTT. Translating gives CASSLRLAGGPDTQYF. V usage is TRBV27 and J usage is TRBJ2-3; 13 bases map to TRBD2. CDR1 and CDR2 (germline): MNHEY, SMNVEV (reference sequence). This CDR3 comprises 16 residues. Germline trimming cut 2 bases from V and 4 bases from J; bases unmatched to any gene: 3.

This clonotype appeared a few times. The V gene is TRBV28, the J gene TRBJ1-5, with D perhaps TRBD1 (5 bases). The CDR3 spans 17 residues. V gave up 0 bases and J gave up 2 bases, with 14 bases separating them. The germline CDR1 and CDR2 sequences are MDHEN and SYDVKM. CDR3 DNA: TGTGCCAGCAGTTTATGGGGACCGGGACGGCGCAATCAGCCCCAGCATTTT. It encodes CASSLWGPGRRNQPQHF.

In DNA, the CDR3 is TGCAGTGCTAGACGCCGACCGTGGAGGTTGATGGACTATGGCTACACCTTC. Residues: CSARRRPWRLMDYGYTF. This chain joins TRBV20-1 and TRBJ1-2, with unresolved D. The germline gives CDR1 DFQATT, CDR2 SNEGSKA (reference sequence). There are 17 residues in the CDR3. V lost 2 bases and J 3 bases, leaving 22 bases between the germline ends.

The chain couples TRBV19 to TRBJ2-1; TRBD2 matches 13 bases. Germline loops: CDR1 LNHDA, CDR2 SQIVND (reference sequence). V lost 1 base and J lost 4; bases outside the gene matches: 10. The CDR3 extends over 19 amino acids. This chain's CDR3 is CASSIGRLAGGGLYNEQFF. CDR3 sequence (DNA): TGTGCCAGTAGTATAGGCCGACTAGCGGGAGGAGGCCTATACAATGAGCAGTTCTTC.

The CDR3 nucleotides are TGTGCCAGCGGGCAGCCTCCGAGAAAGCGAATATATGGCTACACCTTC. Residues: CASGQPPRKRIYGYTF. This chain uses TRBV6-5 with TRBJ1-2; D gene unclear. Per germline, CDR1 MNHEY and CDR2 SVGAGI. V lost 8 bases and J lost 5, with 24 bases in between. The CDR3 consists of 16 residues.